The 14 T cell receptor beta chains below all came from one sample that was sequenced in a study of cytomegalovirus exposure and HLA in healthy donors. PCR amplification relied on 60 Vbeta primers (plus 13 Jbeta primers). Profiling relied on immunoSEQ multiplex PCR, and the TCRdb table lists in-frame clones only, not all of them. The repertoire consists of 35,000 to 50,000 clones, with roughly 60% occurring once and the leading ten covering approximately 9.3%. Sequencing was carried out using PBMCs. These receptors all stem from a human donor in good health.

The genes are TRBV15 and TRBJ1-5; the D gene is possibly TRBD1 (5 bases). The CDR3 is 14 amino acids. CDR1 LNHNV and CDR2 YYDKDF come from the germline V gene (reference sequence). V shed 4 bases and J shed 5 bases, with 12 bases lying between them. This CDR3 is CATSMERGHQPQHF. The DNA of the CDR3 is TGTGCCACCAGCATGGAAAGGGGTCATCAGCCCCAGCATTTT. Supplemented by reference TRBV15 and TRBJ1-5, the full variable domain reads DAMVIQNPRYQVTQFGKPVTLSCSQTLNHNVMYWYQQKSSQAPKLLFHYYDKDFNNEADTPDNFQSRRPNTSFCFLDIRSPGLGDTAMYLCATSMERGHQPQHFGDGTRLSIL.

This clone showed up just a few times. The chain couples TRBV4-2 to TRBJ1-4, with D perhaps matching TRBD1 (6 bases). Germline V CDR1 and CDR2: LGHNA, YNFKEQ. The V end was cut by 5 bases, the J end by 5 bases, with 18 bases between. This CDR3 comprises 16 residues. The CDR3 coding sequence is TGTGCCAGCAGCGGACGGGGGGGCGGCCGGAATGAAAAACTGTTTTTT. The encoded protein is CASSGRGGGRNEKLFF.

A remark on this clone: The junction differs from germline at one of its ends, possibly a read error. The rearrangement links TRBV11-3 to TRBJ2-2; the D is unclear. The germline gives CDR1 SGHNT, CDR2 YENEEA. CDR3 length: 14 residues. CDR3 nucleotide sequence: TGTGCCAGCAGCTTATTCGAGAACCCCGGGGAGCTGTTTTTT. Translating gives CASSLFENPGELFF.

The chain has TRBV10-3 and TRBJ2-3; TRBD2 agrees at 11 bases. The germline CDR1 and CDR2 sequences are ENHRY and SYGVKD. The CDR3 totals 16 residues. J gave up 4 bases and V 4 bases, and 7 bases lay outside the gene matches. The CDR3 DNA follows: TGTGCCATCAGTGTAACTAGCGGGGGCCCCCCAGATACGCAGTATTTT. Amino acid sequence: CAISVTSGGPPDTQYF.

This clone was seen more than once but under ten times. The chain couples TRBV6-5 to TRBJ1-6; 9 bases align to TRBD1. The V gene end was trimmed by 3 bases and the J gene end by 6 bases; junction bases not matched to a gene: 3. The germline V gene has CDR1 MNHEY and CDR2 SVGAGI. CDR3 length: 15 amino acids. Here the CDR3 reads CASSYRDRANSPLHF. The CDR3 DNA reads TGTGCCAGCAGTTATAGGGACAGGGCTAATTCACCCCTCCACTTT.

This clone was detected only a few times. This chain links TRBV7-2 with TRBJ1-4, with 7 bases lining up with TRBD1. The CDR3 spans 13 residues. V shed 2 bases, J shed 8 bases, and the junction held 2 bases outside the gene matches. Germline CDR1 SGHTA, CDR2 FQGNSA. This CDR3 is CASSLRGREKLFF. In DNA, the CDR3 is TGTGCCAGCAGCTTAAGGGGGCGGGAAAAACTGTTTTTT.

In the case of this clone: This sample also contains other DNA sequences that code for the same CDR3. CDR3 nucleotide sequence: TGTGCCAGCAGCCTAGGGACTAGCGGTAGCACAGATACGCAGTATTTT. Amino acids: CASSLGTSGSTDTQYF. The rearrangement joins TRBV7-9 to TRBJ2-3, with 11 bases that match TRBD2. The germline V gene encodes CDR1 SEHNR and CDR2 FQNEAQ (reference sequence). The CDR3 consists of 16 residues. Trimming cost V 5 bases and J 0 bases; bases outside gene matches: 4.

The rearrangement uses TRBV2 and TRBJ2-1; 7 bases agree with TRBD1. The germline CDR1 and CDR2 sequences are SNHLY and FYNNEI. This CDR3 is built from 11 residues. Trimming cost V 7 bases and J 10 bases; bases outside gene matches: 4. In DNA form, the CDR3 reads TGTGCCAGCAAGTCAGGGGGAGAGCAGTTCTTC. Its translation: CASKSGGEQFF.

The chain recombines TRBV7-2 with TRBJ2-3; 10 bases map to TRBD2. Germline CDR1 SGHTA, CDR2 FQGNSA. V lost 2 bases and J lost 1; bases outside the gene matches: 0. This CDR3 region has 15 residues. As DNA, the CDR3 is TGTGCCAGCAGCTTACTAGCGGGGGGCACAGATACGCAGTATTTT. Residues: CASSLLAGGTDTQYF.

The genes are TRBV7-9 and TRBJ2-5; 8 positions agree with TRBD1. J lost 7 bases, V lost 2 bases, and 3 bases had no gene match. Germline lookup yields CDR1 SEHNR and CDR2 FQNEAQ (reference sequence). This CDR3 is built from 13 residues. CDR3 region: CASSLTQGATQYF. The CDR3 DNA reads TGTGCCAGCAGCTTAACCCAGGGGGCGACCCAGTACTTC.

The chain joins TRBV6-5 to TRBJ1-1; tentative D call: TRBD1 (6 bases). This CDR3 contains 14 residues. Germline assignment: CDR1 MNHEY and CDR2 SVGAGI. The V end was cut by 5 bases, the J end by 4 bases, with 14 bases between. For the CDR3, the DNA is TGTGCCAGCAGTAAACAGGGTGAAGGCACTGAAGCTTTCTTT. Residues: CASSKQGEGTEAFF.

This rearrangement joins TRBV18 to TRBJ1-3, with D possibly being TRBD1 (6 bases). V lost 3 bases, J lost 4 bases, and 16 bases lay in between. The CDR3 has 16 amino acids. CDR1 and CDR2 from the germline V gene are KGHSH and LQKENI. The CDR3 coding sequence is TGTGCCAGCTCACCTTCAGGGGCCGCCTTGGGAAACACCATATATTTT. Translating it yields CASSPSGAALGNTIYF.

This rearrangement joins TRBV5-4 to TRBJ2-7, with TRBD1 matching over 12 bases. Germline CDR1 is SGHNT and CDR2 is YYREEE (reference sequence). Trimming removed 3 bases from V and 9 bases from J; junction bases left unmatched: 10. This CDR3 region has 15 residues. CDR3 nucleotide sequence: TGTGCCAGCAGCTCGCGACCCGGGACAGGGGGCCCGCAGTACTTC. Encoded protein: CASSSRPGTGGPQYF.

The V and J genes are TRBV30 and TRBJ2-7; D possibly corresponds to TRBD2 (6 bases). Looked up from germline, CDR1 is GTSNPN and CDR2 is SVGIG (reference sequence). The ends were cut back, 3 bases at V and 2 bases at J, with 11 bases in the middle. The CDR3 sequence is 13 residues long. The CDR3 DNA reads TGTGCCTGGAGCCGGGACTCGCCCTACGAGCAGTACTTC. Translation: CAWSRDSPYEQYF.